The rows below give T cell receptor beta chains drawn from one sample of a study of blood T cell repertoires in COVID-19. Some clones are missing from TCRdb's copy, which holds only in-frame ones; the method was immunoSEQ multiplex PCR. The table has 80,000 to 100,000 clones, around nine tenths seen once; the top ten hold about 1.8%. Sequenced sample: peripheral blood. These TCRs come from a man aged 55 to 70 with acute or convalescent COVID-19. The CDR3 runs from the conserved cysteine through the conserved F or W. A D gene is named only where the DNA matches it firmly. Expanded clones get a size class; other rows say once, few or many, or leave the size out.

d_call: NA; clone_size: NA; v_call: TRBV15; j_call: TRBJ2-5; cdr3_length: 13; cdr3_aa: CATRTDPQETQYF; cdr3_nt: TGTGCCACCCGGACAGACCCCCAAGAGACCCAGTACTTC
d_call: TRBD1; clone_size: NA; v_call: TRBV28; j_call: TRBJ1-6; cdr3_length: 14; cdr3_aa: CASSTTGANSPLHF; cdr3_nt: TGTGCCAGCAGCACGACAGGGGCAAATTCACCCCTCCACTTT
d_call: NA; clone_size: NA; v_call: TRBV9; j_call: TRBJ1-3; cdr3_length: 15; cdr3_aa: CASSVEQGIGNTIYF; cdr3_nt: TGTGCCAGCAGCGTAGAACAGGGTATCGGGAACACCATATATTTT
d_call: TRBD1; clone_size: once; v_call: TRBV7-9; j_call: TRBJ1-1; cdr3_length: 14; cdr3_aa: CASSLPTGKAEAFF; cdr3_nt: TGTGCCAGCAGCTTGCCGACAGGGAAGGCTGAAGCTTTCTTT
d_call: TRBD1; clone_size: once; v_call: TRBV5-8; j_call: TRBJ1-5; cdr3_length: 15; cdr3_aa: CASSLVGQGWQPQHF; cdr3_nt: TGTGCCAGCAGCTTGGTGGGACAGGGATGGCAGCCCCAGCATTTT
d_call: TRBD1; clone_size: NA; v_call: TRBV5-1; j_call: TRBJ1-2; cdr3_length: 15; cdr3_aa: CASSPMPPTGDGYTF; cdr3_nt: TGCGCCAGCAGCCCCATGCCCCCGACAGGGGACGGCTACACCTTC
d_call: NA; clone_size: NA; v_call: TRBV10-2; j_call: TRBJ2-7; cdr3_length: 13; cdr3_aa: CASSTGASYEQYF; cdr3_nt: TGCGCCAGCAGTACTGGGGCCTCCTACGAGCAGTACTTC
d_call: NA; clone_size: NA; v_call: TRBV15; j_call: TRBJ1-1; cdr3_length: 14; cdr3_aa: CATRVGQMNTEAFF; cdr3_nt: TGTGCCACCCGCGTCGGACAGATGAACACTGAAGCTTTCTTT
d_call: NA; clone_size: NA; v_call: TRBV5-1; j_call: TRBJ1-2; cdr3_length: 15; cdr3_aa: CASSWGLRTEAGYTF; cdr3_nt: TGCGCCAGCAGCTGGGGGTTAAGGACAGAGGCTGGCTACACCTTC
d_call: NA; clone_size: NA; v_call: TRBV5-1; j_call: TRBJ1-1; cdr3_length: 15; cdr3_aa: CASSPTGMRGTEAFF; cdr3_nt: TGCGCCAGCAGCCCTACAGGGATGAGGGGCACTGAAGCTTTCTTT
d_call: NA; clone_size: NA; v_call: TRBV27; j_call: TRBJ1-2; cdr3_length: 14; cdr3_aa: CASSLRQGIHGYTF; cdr3_nt: TGTGCCAGCAGTTTACGTCAGGGAATCCATGGCTACACCTTC
d_call: TRBD1; clone_size: NA; v_call: TRBV30; j_call: TRBJ1-1; cdr3_length: 15; cdr3_aa: CAWSVLDRDNTEAFF; cdr3_nt: TGTGCCTGGAGTGTATTGGACAGGGACAACACTGAAGCTTTCTTT
d_call: NA; clone_size: NA; v_call: TRBV6-1; j_call: TRBJ1-5; cdr3_length: 17; cdr3_aa: CASSVGGPGVGNQPQHF; cdr3_nt: TGTGCCAGCAGTGTAGGAGGCCCGGGGGTCGGCAATCAGCCCCAGCATTTT
d_call: NA; clone_size: NA; v_call: TRBV7-9; j_call: TRBJ2-2; cdr3_length: 13; cdr3_aa: CASSSRETGELFF; cdr3_nt: TGTGCCAGCAGCTCGAGGGAAACCGGGGAGCTGTTTTTT
d_call: NA; clone_size: NA; v_call: TRBV18; j_call: TRBJ2-2; cdr3_length: 17; cdr3_aa: CASSLRQKGANTGELFF; cdr3_nt: TGTGCCAGCTCGCTCCGGCAAAAGGGGGCGAACACCGGGGAGCTGTTTTTT
d_call: TRBD1; clone_size: few; v_call: TRBV2; j_call: TRBJ1-1; cdr3_length: 14; cdr3_aa: CASTLDQGDTEAFF; cdr3_nt: TGTGCCAGCACGCTGGACCAGGGGGACACTGAAGCTTTCTTT
d_call: NA; clone_size: NA; v_call: TRBV4-1; j_call: TRBJ1-5; cdr3_length: 15; cdr3_aa: CASSQASQGNQPQHF; cdr3_nt: TGCGCCAGCAGCCAAGCATCACAGGGCAATCAGCCCCAGCATTTT
d_call: TRBD1; clone_size: NA; v_call: TRBV12-3/TRBV12-4; j_call: TRBJ1-1; cdr3_length: 12; cdr3_aa: CASSRWDREAFF; cdr3_nt: TGTGCCAGCAGTCGCTGGGACAGGGAAGCTTTCTTT
d_call: NA; clone_size: NA; v_call: TRBV6-5; j_call: TRBJ1-1; cdr3_length: 12; cdr3_aa: CASGKNSAEAFF; cdr3_nt: TGTGCCAGCGGTAAGAATAGCGCTGAAGCTTTCTTT
d_call: NA; clone_size: NA; v_call: TRBV3-1/TRBV3-2; j_call: TRBJ1-4; cdr3_length: 15; cdr3_aa: CASSLWTATNEKLFF; cdr3_nt: TGTGCCAGCAGCCTTTGGACAGCAACTAATGAAAAACTGTTTTTT
d_call: NA; clone_size: NA; v_call: TRBV7-7; j_call: TRBJ2-5; cdr3_length: 15; cdr3_aa: CASSLDPGPQETQYF; cdr3_nt: TGTGCCAGCAGCTTAGACCCAGGGCCGCAAGAGACCCAGTACTTC
d_call: TRBD1; clone_size: NA; v_call: TRBV10-3; j_call: TRBJ1-2; cdr3_length: 17; cdr3_aa: CAIRQDRGGGLNYGYTF; cdr3_nt: TGTGCCATCAGGCAAGACAGGGGAGGCGGACTTAACTATGGCTACACCTTC
d_call: TRBD1; clone_size: few; v_call: TRBV5-6; j_call: TRBJ1-5; cdr3_length: 17; cdr3_aa: CASSLWAYRGSETPQHF; cdr3_nt: TGTGCCAGCAGCTTGTGGGCCTACAGGGGCTCCGAAACGCCCCAGCATTTT
d_call: NA; clone_size: once; v_call: TRBV18; j_call: TRBJ1-1; cdr3_length: 13; cdr3_aa: CASSEGGNTEAFF; cdr3_nt: TGTGCCAGCTCAGAGGGCGGGAACACTGAAGCTTTCTTT
d_call: NA; clone_size: NA; v_call: TRBV29-1; j_call: TRBJ1-1; cdr3_length: 14; cdr3_aa: CSVEDGRADTEAFF; cdr3_nt: TGCAGCGTTGAAGATGGGAGGGCAGACACTGAAGCTTTCTTT
d_call: NA; clone_size: NA; v_call: TRBV5-1; j_call: TRBJ1-2; cdr3_length: 14; cdr3_aa: CASSPTEGAYGYTF; cdr3_nt: TGCGCCAGCAGCCCAACCGAAGGGGCCTATGGCTACACCTTC
d_call: NA; clone_size: NA; v_call: TRBV24-1; j_call: TRBJ2-1; cdr3_length: 15; cdr3_aa: CATSDSGHSYNEQFF; cdr3_nt: TGTGCCACCAGTGATTCCGGACACTCCTACAATGAGCAGTTCTTC
d_call: TRBD1; clone_size: once; v_call: TRBV5-1; j_call: TRBJ1-2; cdr3_length: 13; cdr3_aa: CASSPGQGGGYTF; cdr3_nt: TGCGCCAGCAGCCCTGGACAGGGGGGTGGCTACACCTTC
d_call: NA; clone_size: NA; v_call: TRBV6-5; j_call: TRBJ1-4; cdr3_length: 14; cdr3_aa: CASRTANRREKLFF; cdr3_nt: TGTGCCAGCAGAACGGCGAATAGGAGGGAAAAACTGTTTTTT
d_call: NA; clone_size: NA; v_call: TRBV15; j_call: TRBJ1-1; cdr3_length: 12; cdr3_aa: CATSRGDTEAFF; cdr3_nt: TGTGCCACCAGCAGAGGAGACACTGAAGCTTTCTTT
d_call: NA; clone_size: NA; v_call: TRBV5-6; j_call: TRBJ2-3; cdr3_length: 11; cdr3_aa: CASSSRAGQYF; cdr3_nt: TGTGCCAGCAGTTCACGTGCGGGGCAGTATTTT
d_call: TRBD1; clone_size: NA; v_call: TRBV19; j_call: TRBJ1-1; cdr3_length: 14; cdr3_aa: CASRRDRSNTEAFF; cdr3_nt: TGTGCCAGTAGAAGGGACAGATCGAACACTGAAGCTTTCTTT
d_call: TRBD1; clone_size: NA; v_call: TRBV25-1; j_call: TRBJ1-1; cdr3_length: 15; cdr3_aa: CASSASGTGRPEAFF; cdr3_nt: TGTGCCAGCAGTGCTTCCGGGACAGGGAGGCCTGAAGCTTTCTTT
d_call: NA; clone_size: NA; v_call: TRBV7-9; j_call: TRBJ1-2; cdr3_length: 14; cdr3_aa: CASSLDGGNYGYTF; cdr3_nt: TGTGCCAGCAGCTTAGACGGCGGTAACTATGGCTACACCTTC
d_call: TRBD1; clone_size: once; v_call: TRBV14; j_call: TRBJ1-2; cdr3_length: 16; cdr3_aa: CASSQDRLGRSYGYTF; cdr3_nt: TGTGCCAGCAGTCAGGACAGGTTAGGTCGAAGCTATGGCTACACCTTC
d_call: TRBD1; clone_size: NA; v_call: TRBV18; j_call: TRBJ1-2; cdr3_length: 15; cdr3_aa: CASSPSGQGLYGYTF; cdr3_nt: TGTGCCAGCTCACCATCGGGACAGGGCCTATATGGCTACACCTTC
d_call: TRBD1; clone_size: NA; v_call: TRBV5-4; j_call: TRBJ1-1; cdr3_length: 15; cdr3_aa: CASSSRDRGNTEAFF; cdr3_nt: TGTGCCAGCAGCTCTCGGGACAGGGGGAACACTGAAGCTTTCTTT
d_call: NA; clone_size: NA; v_call: TRBV2; j_call: TRBJ1-1; cdr3_length: 13; cdr3_aa: CASGGGGTILAFF; cdr3_nt: TGTGCCAGCGGGGGGGGTGGCACGATTCTCGCTTTCTTT
d_call: TRBD1; clone_size: NA; v_call: TRBV25-1; j_call: TRBJ1-1; cdr3_length: 16; cdr3_aa: CASRFDWGTGAPEAFF; cdr3_nt: TGTGCCAGCAGATTCGATTGGGGGACAGGGGCCCCTGAAGCTTTCTTT
d_call: NA; clone_size: NA; v_call: TRBV7-2; j_call: TRBJ1-2; cdr3_length: 14; cdr3_aa: CASSLNVRADGYTF; cdr3_nt: TGTGCCAGCAGCTTAAATGTCAGGGCCGATGGCTACACCTTC
d_call: NA; clone_size: once; v_call: TRBV20-1; j_call: TRBJ1-4; cdr3_length: 10; cdr3_aa: CSALNEKLFF; cdr3_nt: TGCAGTGCCCTAAATGAAAAACTGTTTTTT
d_call: TRBD1; clone_size: NA; v_call: TRBV6-1; j_call: TRBJ2-2; cdr3_length: 16; cdr3_aa: CASSDHRQGNTGELFF; cdr3_nt: TGTGCCAGCAGTGATCATAGACAGGGAAACACCGGGGAGCTGTTTTTT
d_call: TRBD1; clone_size: NA; v_call: TRBV15; j_call: TRBJ1-2; cdr3_length: 16; cdr3_aa: CATSILRGGDSYGYTF; cdr3_nt: TGTGCCACCAGCATCCTTAGAGGGGGCGATTCCTATGGCTACACCTTC
d_call: TRBD2; clone_size: NA; v_call: TRBV28; j_call: TRBJ2-7; cdr3_length: 15; cdr3_aa: CASSTTTSVDYEQYF; cdr3_nt: TGTGCCAGCAGTACTACTACTAGCGTAGACTACGAGCAGTACTTC
d_call: TRBD1; clone_size: NA; v_call: TRBV5-1; j_call: TRBJ2-1; cdr3_length: 14; cdr3_aa: CASGQGQSYNEQFF; cdr3_nt: TGCGCCAGCGGACAGGGGCAGTCCTACAATGAGCAGTTCTTC
d_call: NA; clone_size: once; v_call: TRBV27; j_call: TRBJ1-1; cdr3_length: 13; cdr3_aa: CASSFYMNTEAFF; cdr3_nt: TGTGCCAGCAGTTTTTATATGAACACTGAAGCTTTCTTT
d_call: NA; clone_size: NA; v_call: TRBV5-1; j_call: TRBJ1-3; cdr3_length: 15; cdr3_aa: CASSAAGAGGNTIYF; cdr3_nt: TGCGCCAGCAGCGCTGCAGGGGCTGGTGGAAACACCATATATTTT
d_call: NA; clone_size: NA; v_call: TRBV30; j_call: TRBJ1-1; cdr3_length: 15; cdr3_aa: CAFLGGGGKDTEAFF; cdr3_nt: TGTGCCTTCCTTGGGGGCGGGGGCAAGGACACTGAAGCTTTCTTT
d_call: NA; clone_size: NA; v_call: TRBV2; j_call: TRBJ1-4; cdr3_length: 14; cdr3_aa: CASSEWGVGEKLFF; cdr3_nt: TGTGCCAGCAGTGAATGGGGCGTTGGTGAAAAACTGTTTTTT
d_call: TRBD2; clone_size: NA; v_call: TRBV4-2; j_call: TRBJ2-2; cdr3_length: 17; cdr3_aa: CASSQEGGGAGTGELFF; cdr3_nt: TGTGCCAGCAGCCAAGAAGGCGGGGGGGCCGGCACCGGGGAGCTGTTTTTT
d_call: TRBD1; clone_size: NA; v_call: TRBV10-3; j_call: TRBJ2-2; cdr3_length: 15; cdr3_aa: CAISGQGKNTGELFF; cdr3_nt: TGTGCCATCAGTGGACAGGGCAAGAACACCGGGGAGCTGTTTTTT
d_call: NA; clone_size: NA; v_call: TRBV6-6; j_call: TRBJ1-1; cdr3_length: 15; cdr3_aa: CASSYSGGRKTEAFF; cdr3_nt: TGTGCCAGCAGTTACTCGGGGGGGCGGAAGACTGAAGCTTTCTTT
d_call: NA; clone_size: NA; v_call: TRBV25-1; j_call: TRBJ2-3; cdr3_length: 16; cdr3_aa: CASSPLGGARTDTQYF; cdr3_nt: TGTGCCAGCAGCCCATTAGGGGGGGCGCGCACAGATACGCAGTATTTT